These 23 T cell receptor beta chains were sequenced from one sample in a study of T cell responses to AZD1222 COVID-19 vaccine. Here immunoSEQ multiplex PCR was the method, and the copy in TCRdb shows in-frame clones only, minus some. The sample gives around 130,000 clones, more than 90% of which show up once; approximately 2% is in the top ten. The sequencing here drew on peripheral blood, taken 28 days after the second AZD1222 dose. The receptors here all came from an adult who received the AZD1222 COVID-19 vaccine.

This chain connects TRBV19 to TRBJ1-3; D unclear. Germline-derived CDR1 and CDR2 are LNHDA and SQIVND (reference sequence). The CDR3 has 16 residues. Trimming removed 3 bases from V and 0 bases from J, with 12 bases in between. The CDR3 nucleotides read TGTGCCAGTAGTATTTTGAGACCGAGCTCTGGAAACACCATATATTTT. This translates into CASSILRPSSGNTIYF.

The rearrangement uses TRBV3-1 (or the pseudogene TRBV3-2) and TRBJ2-4; D is unclear. CDR3 length: 16 amino acids. Germline CDR1 LGHDT, CDR2 YNNKEL (reference sequence). The V end lost 4 bases, the J end lost 2 bases, and 15 bases lay between the germline ends. CDR3 residues: CASSPALSISKNIQYF. The CDR3 DNA follows: TGTGCCAGCAGCCCCGCGCTATCGATCTCCAAAAACATTCAGTACTTC.

V is TRBV9 and J is TRBJ2-1, with 10 bases that match TRBD1. J was trimmed by 6 bases and V by 3 bases; bases with no gene match: 6. This CDR3 has 15 residues. Germline V gives CDR1 SGDLS, CDR2 YYNGEE. The chain's CDR3 is CASSGGGTGANEQFF. The CDR3 DNA sequence: TGTGCCAGCAGCGGGGGGGGGACAGGGGCCAATGAGCAGTTCTTC.

V and J are TRBV4-1 and TRBJ1-3; D uncertain. The CDR3 has 14 residues. Trimming removed 1 base at V and 1 base at J, with 5 bases between. The germline gives CDR1 MGHRA, CDR2 YSYEKL. The CDR3 DNA follows: TGCGCCAGCAGCCAAGCCAGATCTGGAAACACCATATATTTT. Protein product: CASSQARSGNTIYF.

This chain uses TRBV10-3 with TRBJ2-1, with D possibly matching TRBD1 (6 bases). Deletions cut 2 bases from V and 9 bases from J, with 14 bases between. CDR1 is ENHRY and CDR2 is SYGVKD in the germline V gene. This CDR3 contains 14 residues. DNA for the CDR3: TGTGCCATCAGTGAGGACAGGTTCGGCGGTGAGCAGTTCTTC. This encodes CAISEDRFGGEQFF.

The rearrangement joins TRBV6-5 to TRBJ1-2; 7 bases match TRBD1. Unmatched junction bases numbered 7, after V lost 5 bases and J lost 7 bases. Germline V gene sequence: CDR1 MNHEY, CDR2 SVGAGI. The CDR3 runs 13 residues. CDR3 DNA sequence: TGTGCCAGCAGTAAGCTGACAGGGTCTGGCTACACCTTC. This gives the protein CASSKLTGSGYTF.

J is TRBJ1-1 and V is TRBV2, with a possible D match to TRBD1 (5 bases). With 3 bases removed from V and 3 bases from J, the gap between germline ends came to 8 bases. Germline V CDR1 and CDR2: SNHLY, FYNNEI. The CDR3 spans 13 residues. CDR3 loop: CASSDLQDTEAFF. The CDR3 DNA is TGTGCCAGCAGTGACTTACAGGACACTGAAGCTTTCTTT.

This chain uses TRBV28 with TRBJ1-5; D call uncertain. Germline-derived CDR1 and CDR2 are MDHEN and SYDVKM. Trimming took 5 bases from V and 0 from J, leaving 11 bases between them. This CDR3 is 15 amino acids long. Here the CDR3 reads CASSPDTNSNQPQHF. CDR3 DNA sequence: TGTGCCAGCAGTCCTGACACAAATAGCAATCAGCCCCAGCATTTT.

This clone showed up just once. The rearrangement uses TRBV2 and TRBJ2-1, with a possible D match to TRBD2 (6 bases). V gave up 4 bases and J gave up 5 bases, with 15 bases separating them. Germline V gene sequence: CDR1 SNHLY, CDR2 FYNNEI. This CDR3 region has 15 residues. DNA of the CDR3: TGTGCCAGCAGTGCAGGGCGGGGTTTCAACAATGAGCAGTTCTTC. Translation: CASSAGRGFNNEQFF.

The chain recombines TRBV6-4 with TRBJ1-1; D is ambiguous. Trimming took 6 bases from V and 1 from J, leaving 9 bases between them. The CDR3 covers 13 residues. The germline CDR1 and CDR2 sequences are MRHNA and SNTAGT. Here the CDR3 DNA reads TGTGCCAGCAGCCAGGACGGGAACACTGAAGCTTTCTTT. Protein: CASSQDGNTEAFF.

The gene calls are TRBV2 and TRBJ1-2, with D unresolved. V lost 0 bases and J 8 bases, leaving 16 bases between the germline ends. There are 15 residues in the CDR3. Germline-derived CDR1 and CDR2 are SNHLY and FYNNEI. The CDR3 here is CASSEARGGLGGYTF. In DNA form, the CDR3 reads TGTGCCAGCAGTGAAGCGCGGGGAGGGCTGGGCGGCTACACCTTC.

The chain employs TRBV7-2 and TRBJ1-1; 8 positions match TRBD1. The CDR3 has 16 residues. Looked up from germline, CDR1 is SGHTA and CDR2 is FQGNSA. V shed 2 bases and J 1 base; nucleotides not matched to a gene: 6. The CDR3 sequence is CASSLRAGTGNTEAFF. Written as DNA, the CDR3 is TGTGCCAGCAGCTTAAGAGCCGGGACAGGGAACACTGAAGCTTTCTTT.

The rearrangement links TRBV19 to TRBJ2-2; D is unclear. Germline loops: CDR1 LNHDA, CDR2 SQIVND (reference sequence). V was clipped by 5 bases and J by 7 bases, with 11 bases between them. This CDR3 comprises 13 residues. The CDR3 here is CASSHDIGGELFF. CDR3 DNA sequence: TGTGCCAGTAGTCACGACATCGGCGGGGAGCTGTTTTTT.

This chain joins TRBV10-3 and TRBJ2-2; D perhaps matches TRBD2 (6 bases). The CDR3 consists of 16 residues. CDR1 is ENHRY, CDR2 SYGVKD, per germline. Deletions cut 2 bases from V and 4 bases from J, with 14 bases between. The CDR3 loop is CAISEGGGSTTGELFF. The CDR3, as DNA: TGTGCCATCAGTGAGGGCGGAGGGTCGACCACCGGGGAGCTGTTTTTT.

The rearrangement uses TRBV6-5 and TRBJ2-2, with D perhaps TRBD1 (6 bases). With 6 bases removed from V and 1 base from J, the gap between germline ends came to 12 bases. Germline assignment: CDR1 MNHEY and CDR2 SVGAGI. This CDR3 contains 15 residues. CDR3 coding DNA: TGTGCCAGCAGCCAATCGACAGGGAACACCGGGGAGCTGTTTTTT. This gives the protein CASSQSTGNTGELFF.

The rearrangement uses TRBV5-1 and TRBJ2-1; 11 positions agree with TRBD2. The length of the CDR3 is 15 residues. Germline values: CDR1 SGHRS, CDR2 YFSETQ. V shed 7 bases and J 5 bases; nucleotides not matched to a gene: 8. For the CDR3, the DNA is TGCGCCAGCGCCCCCGGGACTAGCGGAAACAATGAGCAGTTCTTC. Translation gives CASAPGTSGNNEQFF.

This rearrangement joins TRBV27 to TRBJ2-7; 7 nucleotides match TRBD1. J gave up 4 bases and V 3 bases, and 6 bases lay outside the gene matches. The CDR3 covers 14 residues. Per the germline V gene, CDR1 is MNHEY and CDR2 is SMNVEV (reference sequence). For the CDR3, the DNA is TGTGCCAGCAGTTTCCAGCACAGGGGTTACGAGCAGTACTTC. It yields the protein CASSFQHRGYEQYF.

Regarding this clone: Other DNA sequences in the same sample also yield this CDR3. The chain couples TRBV5-6 to TRBJ2-5; TRBD1 is a possible D gene (6 bases). The length of the CDR3 is 13 residues. CDR1 and CDR2 from the germline V gene are SGHDT and YYEEEE. Trimming pared 4 bases from V and 3 bases from J, leaving 10 bases between. The CDR3 nucleotides are TGTGCCAGCAGCCTAGGGGGTAAAGAGACCCAGTACTTC. Translated: CASSLGGKETQYF.

About this clone: One end of the junction varies from germline; a read error may be responsible. J is TRBJ2-2 and V is TRBV9, with a tentative D call TRBD2 (5 bases). From germline, CDR1 is SGDLS and CDR2 YYNGEE. The CDR3 sequence is 16 residues long. The CDR3 spells CASSVVVAANTGKLFF. The DNA of the CDR3 is TGTGCCAGCAGCGTAGTAGTAGCAGCGAACACCGGGAAGCTGTTTTTT.

The V call is TRBV4-3, the J call TRBJ1-5; no firm D call. V dropped 4 bases and J dropped 2 bases, with 12 bases sitting between them. There are 15 residues in the CDR3. Per the germline V gene, CDR1 is LGHNA and CDR2 is YSLEER. The CDR3 sequence is CASSRSINGNQPQHF. DNA for the CDR3: TGCGCCAGCAGCCGTTCAATTAATGGCAATCAGCCCCAGCATTTT.

The chain is built from TRBV7-9 and TRBJ1-2; D gene uncertain. Germline assignment: CDR1 SEHNR and CDR2 FQNEAQ (reference sequence). CDR3 length: 14 amino acids. Between the trimmed V and J ends, which lost 4 bases and 6 bases, there was a span of 15 bases. Here the CDR3 DNA reads TGTGCCAGCAGCTGGGCGGACGGCGCTGATGGCTACACCTTC. This translates into CASSWADGADGYTF.

The rearrangement links TRBV7-3 to TRBJ2-5, with D maybe TRBD2 (7 bases). CDR1 is SGHTA, CDR2 FQGTGA, per germline. The CDR3 covers 15 residues. The ends were cut back, 0 bases at V and 2 bases at J, with 10 bases in the middle. In DNA, the CDR3 is TGTGCCAGCAGCTTAACCGCGGGGGCTCAAGAGACCCAGTACTTC. Amino acid sequence: CASSLTAGAQETQYF.

The chain links TRBV15 to TRBJ2-1, with D possibly matching TRBD1 (5 bases). The CDR3 loop spans 17 amino acids. With 5 bases removed from V and 4 bases from J, the gap between germline ends came to 21 bases. Germline assignment: CDR1 LNHNV and CDR2 YYDKDF (reference sequence). The CDR3 DNA sequence: TGTGCCACCAGCGGACAAAAAGGGGCACTCGAATACAATGAGCAGTTCTTC. Protein: CATSGQKGALEYNEQFF.